This TCR beta chain was sequenced during a study of Graves' ophthalmopathy and Graves' hyperthyroidism. This CDR3 contains 14 residues. Deletions cut 2 bases from V and 5 bases from J, with 10 bases between. The study amplified TCR beta CDR3 regions using RNA transcripts. RT-PCR with HTBI primers came first, then second-round multiplex PCR. TCRdb reanalysed the multiplex PCR reads using MiXCR and keeps one entry per CDR3 protein. This repertoire shows roughly 400,000 distinct CDR3 sequences, 15% found once; its top ten account for 5.5% to 7%. Reliance was placed on clinical symptoms, serum thyroxine, TRAb, thyroid ultrasound and orbital computed tomography for diagnosis. What supplied the PBMCs was 10 ml of fresh peripheral blood.

The genes are TRBV12-3 or TRBV12-4 and TRBJ1-5; TRBD1 is a possible D gene (6 bases). Source material: peripheral blood. This TCR was recovered from a woman aged 18-35 years with stable Graves' hyperthyroidism. For the CDR3, the DNA is TGTGCCAGCAGTTTATACAGGGAATATCAGCCCCAGCATTTT. This translates into CASSLYREYQPQHF.